The clone carrying this T cell receptor (beta chain) was counted only a few times. The CDR3 regions of TCR beta were amplified from RNA transcripts. The HTBI primer set was used in a first-round RT-PCR of the TCR CDR3. TCRdb processed the multiplex PCR reads anew with MiXCR; each CDR3 protein has one entry. The profile shows 250,000 to 300,000 distinct CDR3 sequences, approximately 18% of them singletons. V was clipped by 5 bases and J by 4 bases, with 19 bases between them. The CDR3 has 15 residues. Per the germline V gene, CDR1 is DFQATT and CDR2 is SNEGSKA (reference sequence). The data are from a study of T cells in Graves' hyperthyroidism and ophthalmopathy. Investigators excluded patients with uncontrolled infection, other autoimmune disease, pregnancy or lactation.

The chain uses TRBV20-1 and TRBJ2-3; D is possibly TRBD2 (7 bases). Sequencing was performed on blood. The TCR originated in a man in his fifties with Graves' ophthalmopathy. CDR3 in amino acids: CSAHKGGGAADTQYF. In DNA form, the CDR3 reads TGCAGTGCTCACAAGGGTGGGGGGGCCGCAGATACGCAGTATTTT.